The next 24 T cell receptor beta chains were all read from a single sample in a study of blood T cell repertoires in COVID-19. Data came from immunoSEQ multiplex PCR; TCRdb stores just in-frame clones and leaves some out. The sample holds around 620,000 clones, around 90% seen once. The sample taken for sequencing was peripheral blood. The source is a woman younger than 35 with acute or convalescent COVID-19.

The DNA for the CDR3 is TGTGCCAGCAGCTTAGGGGGCGCAGATCGATCACCCCTCCACTTT. This sequence encodes CASSLGGADRSPLHF. The chain couples TRBV13 to TRBJ1-6, with unresolved D. The CDR3 spans 15 residues. Per germline, CDR1 PRHDT and CDR2 FYEKMQ (reference sequence). The germline V and J ends were trimmed by 0 bases and 10 bases, with 13 bases remaining between them.

This clone was counted only a few times. The CDR3 DNA follows: TGCAGCGTTGCAGACCACAGGGGCACTGAAGCTTTCTTT. This gives the protein CSVADHRGTEAFF. The V gene is TRBV29-1, the J gene TRBJ1-1; 7 nucleotides match TRBD1. J gave up 4 bases and V 4 bases, and 6 bases lay outside the gene matches. The CDR3 sequence is 13 residues long. Germline loops: CDR1 SQVTM, CDR2 ANQGSEA.

The chain is built from TRBV3-1 (or the pseudogene TRBV3-2) and TRBJ2-6, with D perhaps TRBD1 (6 bases). Germline V gene data show CDR1 as LGHDT and CDR2 as YNNKEL (reference sequence). The ends were cut back, 4 bases at V and 2 bases at J, with 21 bases in the middle. This CDR3 region has 19 residues. CDR3 DNA: TGTGCCAGCAGCCTAATAGACGACAGGTCTTTCGCTGGGGCCAACGTCCTGACTTTC. This encodes CASSLIDDRSFAGANVLTF.

In DNA form, the CDR3 reads TGCGCCAGCAGCTTTAACGACTTGACAGGGGGCCTTGGGTATGGCTACACCTTC. It specifies CASSFNDLTGGLGYGYTF. The V gene is TRBV5-1, the J gene TRBJ1-2; 10 bases agree with TRBD1. CDR1 SGHRS and CDR2 YFSETQ come from the germline V gene. J lost 5 bases, V lost 2 bases, and 15 bases had no gene match. This CDR3 region has 18 residues.

The chain links TRBV29-1 to TRBJ2-2; possibly TRBD2 for D (6 bases). Per germline, CDR1 SQVTM and CDR2 ANQGSEA. This CDR3 region has 13 residues. V was clipped by 4 bases and J by 8 bases, with 14 bases between them. For the CDR3, the DNA is TGCAGCGTTGCGTTGGGGGAGGCTGGGGAGCTGTTTTTT. It encodes CSVALGEAGELFF.

The V gene is TRBV19, the J gene TRBJ1-1, with 9 positions matching TRBD1. CDR1 LNHDA and CDR2 SQIVND come from the germline V gene (reference sequence). The CDR3 extends over 20 amino acids. J lost 6 bases, V lost 3 bases, and 23 bases had no gene match. Here the CDR3 reads CASSISSSGTPPRTGAEAFF. CDR3 coding DNA: TGTGCCAGTAGTATTAGTTCTTCCGGAACTCCTCCTCGGACAGGGGCTGAAGCTTTCTTT. The whole variable domain, remainder taken from reference TRBV19 and TRBJ1-1, is DGGITQSPKYLFRKEGQNVTLSCEQNLNHDAMYWYRQDPGQGLRLIYYSQIVNDFQKGDIAEGYSVSREKKESFPLTVTSAQKNPTAFYLCASSISSSGTPPRTGAEAFFGQGTRLTVV.

The rearrangement links TRBV18 to TRBJ2-1; possibly TRBD1 for D (7 bases). The V gene's germline CDR1 is KGHSH and CDR2 LQKENI. V gave up 6 bases and J gave up 7 bases, with 19 bases separating them. The CDR3 is 15 residues long. Here the CDR3 reads CASSFQGGRGNEQFF. CDR3 nucleotides: TGTGCCAGCTCTTTCCAGGGGGGCAGAGGGAATGAGCAGTTCTTC.

This chain connects TRBV10-3 to TRBJ1-3; D is unclear. The CDR3 has 17 residues. Trimming took off 0 bases at V and 4 bases at J, with 16 bases between the two ends. Germline CDR1 reads ENHRY; CDR2 reads SYGVKD. The CDR3 reads CAISESGKASGGNTIYF. The CDR3 DNA reads as TGTGCCATCAGTGAGTCCGGGAAAGCCTCGGGAGGAAACACCATATATTTT.

V and J are TRBV11-2 and TRBJ2-3, with D possibly matching TRBD1 (6 bases). Looked up from germline, CDR1 is SGHAT and CDR2 is FQNNGV. V was shortened by 1 base and J by 3 bases, with 14 bases between the two germline ends. CDR3 length: 16 amino acids. Here the CDR3 reads CASSLGLGARTDTQYF. DNA for the CDR3: TGTGCCAGCAGCTTAGGCCTGGGGGCCCGGACAGATACGCAGTATTTT.

The gene calls are TRBV6-6 and TRBJ1-2; TRBD1 matches at 8 bases. This CDR3 region has 14 residues. Germline V gives CDR1 MNHNY, CDR2 SVGAGI (reference sequence). J lost 2 bases, V lost 7 bases, and 6 bases had no gene match. The CDR3 region has the DNA TGTGCCAGCACCGACGCAGGGGGCAACTATGGCTACACCTTC. Amino acid sequence: CASTDAGGNYGYTF.

The chain uses TRBV6-2 or TRBV6-3 and TRBJ1-1, with 7 bases fitting TRBD1. CDR1 is MNHEY, CDR2 SVGEGT, per germline. CDR3 size: 16 residues. Trimming removed 2 bases from V and 6 bases from J; junction bases left unmatched: 12. The CDR3 DNA follows: TGTGCCAGCAGTTACCCAGGGGGGCAGGGAGGTTCTGAAGCTTTCTTT. As protein: CASSYPGGQGGSEAFF.

This CDR3 reads CASSVEVVSGELFF. The CDR3 nucleotides are TGTGCCAGCAGCGTAGAAGTAGTTTCCGGGGAGCTGTTTTTT. The chain has TRBV9 and TRBJ2-2, with D unresolved. Germline V CDR1 and CDR2: SGDLS, YYNGEE. The CDR3 runs 14 residues. V was shortened by 0 bases and J by 6 bases, with 9 bases between the two germline ends.

The chain combines TRBV2 with TRBJ1-5, with no clear D. CDR1 is SNHLY and CDR2 is FYNNEI in the germline V gene. CDR3 size: 14 residues. V was clipped by 4 bases and J by 1 base, with 8 bases between them. CDR3 region: CASSAGLSNQPQHF. CDR3 coding DNA: TGTGCCAGCAGTGCAGGACTCAGCAATCAGCCCCAGCATTTT.

This chain links TRBV7-2 with TRBJ2-7; a weak D match, TRBD1 (5 bases). V was cut by 1 base and J by 4 bases, with 14 bases left in between. Germline CDR1 SGHTA, CDR2 FQGNSA. This CDR3 has 15 amino acids. Written as DNA, the CDR3 is TGTGCCAGCAGCTTAGAAGGGGCCCGTTCATACGAGCAGTACTTC. Encoded protein: CASSLEGARSYEQYF.

A word on this clone: This same CDR3 is encoded by further DNA sequences in the sample. DNA of the CDR3: TGTGCCTGGAGTGCTGGACAGAGCAATCAGCCCCAGCATTTT. Protein: CAWSAGQSNQPQHF. This rearrangement joins TRBV30 to TRBJ1-5; D perhaps matches TRBD1 (6 bases). Germline values: CDR1 GTSNPN, CDR2 SVGIG (reference sequence). The CDR3 is made up of 14 amino acids. V was trimmed by 1 base and J by 1 base, leaving 8 bases between them.

The CDR3 DNA is TGTGCCAGCTTCGGTTTCTCTGGAAACACCATATATTTT. It yields the protein CASFGFSGNTIYF. This sequence joins TRBV6-6 and TRBJ1-3; D is unclear. Germline CDR1 and CDR2: MNHNY and SVGAGI (reference sequence). V lost 8 bases, J lost 0 bases, and 8 bases lay in between. The CDR3 is 13 amino acids.

CDR3: CASSAGWNSGNTIYF. The CDR3 bases are TGTGCCAGTAGCGCGGGGTGGAACTCTGGAAACACCATATATTTT. This chain links TRBV19 with TRBJ1-3; D is unclear. This CDR3 is built from 15 residues. V was shortened by 6 bases and J by 0 bases, with 12 bases between the two germline ends. Germline V lookup: CDR1 LNHDA, CDR2 SQIVND (reference sequence).

The V call is TRBV5-1, the J call TRBJ2-1; D gene ambiguous. With 3 bases removed from V and 0 bases from J, the gap between germline ends came to 19 bases. Germline assignment: CDR1 SGHRS and CDR2 YFSETQ. This CDR3 has 18 residues. The CDR3 bases are TGCGCCAGCAGCTCGCCACTCAGAATGGGCTCCTCCTACAATGAGCAGTTCTTC. Its protein is CASSSPLRMGSSYNEQFF.

This clone showed up just a few times. The chain has TRBV10-1 and TRBJ2-1, with 9 bases identical to TRBD1. CDR3 length: 17 amino acids. CDR1 and CDR2 (germline): WNHNN, SYGVQD (reference sequence). V lost 8 bases to trimming and J lost 0 bases; unmatched junction nucleotides: 11. The CDR3 nucleotides are TGCGCCAGCCCGGGACAGGGTCATGGATGCTCCTACAATGAGCAGTTCTTC. This gives the protein CASPGQGHGCSYNEQFF.

The DNA of the CDR3 is TGTGCCAGTAGCCAAGCGGGTTCAAGAGGCTACGAGCAGTACTTC. It is translated as CASSQAGSRGYEQYF. The V and J genes are TRBV19 and TRBJ2-7; weak D call: TRBD2 (6 bases). Germline values: CDR1 LNHDA, CDR2 SQIVND (reference sequence). The CDR3 contains 15 residues. Trimming shortened V by 6 bases and J by 3 bases, and 18 bases separated the two germline ends.

V gene TRBV5-6 combines with J gene TRBJ1-1; D unresolved. CDR3 length: 13 amino acids. Trimming stripped 4 bases from V and 4 bases from J, with 11 bases between. Germline lookup yields CDR1 SGHDT and CDR2 YYEEEE. Written as DNA, the CDR3 is TGTGCCAGCAGCGCTAGAGACCCCACTGAAGCTTTCTTT. It is translated as CASSARDPTEAFF.

The chain combines TRBV28 with TRBJ1-2; 11 bases map to TRBD1. Germline V lookup: CDR1 MDHEN, CDR2 SYDVKM. The CDR3 is 15 amino acids. V was pared by 5 bases and J by 5 bases, with 7 bases of the junction left unmatched. CDR3 coding DNA: TGTGCCAGCAGTCTCGGACAGGGGGCACGGTATGGCTACACCTTC. This gives the protein CASSLGQGARYGYTF.

The chain couples TRBV29-1 to TRBJ1-2, with D maybe TRBD1 (6 bases). V lost 0 bases and J lost 7, with 18 bases in between. Looked up from germline, CDR1 is SQVTM and CDR2 is ANQGSEA. The CDR3 sequence is 15 residues long. The CDR3 loop is CSVEDTGRGFFGYTF. As DNA, the CDR3 is TGCAGCGTTGAAGATACAGGGAGAGGCTTCTTTGGCTACACCTTC.

There are a few counts of this clone. This sequence joins TRBV19 and TRBJ1-5, with D uncertain. In germline, CDR1 is LNHDA, CDR2 SQIVND (reference sequence). Trimming stripped 5 bases from V and 2 bases from J, with 10 bases between. This CDR3 is built from 14 residues. This chain's CDR3 is CASSPYEGNQPQHF. The CDR3 coding sequence is TGTGCCAGTAGTCCTTACGAGGGCAATCAGCCCCAGCATTTT.